These 32 T cell receptor beta chains originate from one sample sequenced in a study of blood T cell repertoires in COVID-19. Here immunoSEQ multiplex PCR was the method, and the copy in TCRdb shows in-frame clones only, minus some. The data hold under 200,000 clones, with approximately 80% observed a single time. Sample: PBMCs or T cells enriched from blood (not recorded which). Receptor source: a man between 45 and 60 years old who had recovered from COVID-19.

The rearrangement links TRBV4-3 to TRBJ2-7; a possible D gene is TRBD2 (5 bases). In germline, CDR1 is LGHNA, CDR2 YSLEER. Trimming shortened V by 0 bases and J by 3 bases, and 12 bases separated the two germline ends. This CDR3 is built from 15 residues. CDR3 sequence reads: CASSQDKAEGYEQYF. The DNA for the CDR3 is TGCGCCAGCAGCCAAGACAAGGCAGAGGGCTACGAGCAGTACTTC.

The rearrangement links TRBV2 to TRBJ1-3; D remains ambiguous. The CDR3 runs to 15 residues. Trimming took 4 bases from V and 4 from J, leaving 14 bases between them. Germline-derived CDR1 and CDR2 are SNHLY and FYNNEI. The DNA of the CDR3 is TGTGCCAGCAGTGCGGACTTTTCCCCAGGAAACACCATATATTTT. It encodes CASSADFSPGNTIYF.

This clone has more than one count but fewer than ten. The gene calls are TRBV18 and TRBJ2-7; the match to TRBD2 covers 8 bases. V shed 3 bases, J shed 5 bases, and the junction held 3 bases outside the gene matches. Germline lookup yields CDR1 KGHSH and CDR2 LQKENI. The CDR3 length is 13 residues. For the CDR3, the DNA is TGTGCCAGCTCACCGATACTAGCGGACGAGCAGTACTTC. Amino acid sequence: CASSPILADEQYF.

This clone was detected once. The chain couples TRBV25-1 to TRBJ1-3; 8 nucleotides align to TRBD1. The length of the CDR3 is 14 residues. CDR1 is MGHDK and CDR2 is SYGVNS in the germline V gene. V gave up 1 base and J gave up 5 bases; unmatched junction bases: 1. CDR3 sequence (DNA): TGTGCCAGCAGTGAATCAGGGGGCAGAAACACCATATATTTT. The encoded protein is CASSESGGRNTIYF.

This clone was picked up one time. CDR3 DNA: TGTGCCAGCAGTTTCCCAGGGCCGAACACTGAAGCTTTCTTT. It translates to CASSFPGPNTEAFF. The chain employs TRBV27 and TRBJ1-1, with D perhaps TRBD1 (5 bases). The CDR3 is 14 residues long. V dropped 3 bases and J dropped 1 base, with 9 bases sitting between them. Per the germline V gene, CDR1 is MNHEY and CDR2 is SMNVEV (reference sequence).

This rearrangement joins TRBV24-1 to TRBJ1-5; 9 positions match TRBD1. V dropped 9 bases and J dropped 8; count of bases not matched to a gene: 7. The CDR3 has 13 amino acids. Germline CDR1 is KGHDR and CDR2 is SFDVKD. CDR3 sequence: CATAGQGSEPQHF. For the CDR3, the DNA is TGTGCCACCGCTGGACAGGGGTCGGAGCCCCAGCATTTT.

This sequence joins TRBV11-3 and TRBJ2-1; 9 bases fit TRBD2. The CDR3 runs to 15 residues. Germline V CDR1 and CDR2: SGHNT, YENEEA. The J segment lost 8 bases and the V segment lost 1 base, leaving 6 bases of the junction unmatched. The CDR3 is CASSLGRGGRHEQFF. Written as DNA, the CDR3 is TGTGCCAGCAGCTTAGGGCGGGGGGGTCGCCATGAGCAGTTCTTC.

The gene calls are TRBV28 and TRBJ1-3; D is unclear. Germline values: CDR1 MDHEN, CDR2 SYDVKM. V lost 5 bases and J 1 base, leaving 12 bases between the germline ends. The CDR3 has 15 residues. Here the CDR3 DNA reads TGTGCCAGCAGTCCGCCCCGAGGGTCTGGAAACACCATATATTTT. As protein: CASSPPRGSGNTIYF.

Worth noting for this clone: The junction departs from germline at one end; a sequencing error may be responsible. The chain has TRBV15 and TRBJ1-5; unclear D gene. The CDR3 runs to 12 residues. CDR1 is LNHNV, CDR2 YYDKDF, per germline (reference sequence). The CDR3: CATSNPFEGYRF. The CDR3 DNA reads as TGTGCCACCAGCAATCCCTTCGAGGGCTATAGATTT.

The chain joins TRBV10-1 to TRBJ2-5, with D possibly being TRBD1 (6 bases). V shed 3 bases and J shed 4 bases, with 12 bases lying between them. Germline CDR1 and CDR2: WNHNN and SYGVQD (reference sequence). CDR3 size: 14 residues. In nucleotides, the CDR3 is TGCGCCAGCAGTGATGAACAGGGAGCAGAGACCCAGTACTTC. Translated, it gives CASSDEQGAETQYF.

This chain joins TRBV11-2 and TRBJ2-2; the match to TRBD2 covers 7 bases. The CDR3 is made up of 17 amino acids. After removal of 3 bases from V and 2 bases from J, the junction contained 9 bases not matched to a gene. Germline-derived CDR1 and CDR2 are SGHAT and FQNNGV. CDR3 protein: CASSFPSRGRNTGELFF. DNA of the CDR3: TGTGCCAGCAGCTTTCCGTCGCGGGGGAGAAACACCGGGGAGCTGTTTTTT. The variable domain in full, completed from reference TRBV11-2 and TRBJ2-2, reads EAGVAQSPRYKIIEKRQSVAFWCNPISGHATLYWYQQILGQGPKLLIQFQNNGVVDDSQLPKDRFSAERLKGVDSTLKIQPAKLEDSAVYLCASSFPSRGRNTGELFFGEGSRLTVL.

The chain has TRBV6-1 and TRBJ2-7; 9 nucleotides align to TRBD1. Trimming cost V 0 bases and J 9 bases; bases outside gene matches: 6. This CDR3 has 14 residues. Per the germline V gene, CDR1 is MNHNS and CDR2 is SASEGT. Here the CDR3 reads CASSEAPGQGVQYF. The CDR3 DNA is TGTGCCAGCAGTGAAGCGCCGGGACAGGGTGTGCAGTACTTC.

V is TRBV7-9 and J is TRBJ1-2; D gene unclear. Germline V CDR1 and CDR2: SEHNR, FQNEAQ (reference sequence). With 5 bases removed from V and 2 bases from J, the gap between germline ends came to 12 bases. The CDR3 covers 14 residues. The CDR3: CASSLPGGNYGYTF. CDR3 nucleotides: TGTGCCAGCAGCCTACCGGGTGGGAACTATGGCTACACCTTC. The full variable domain, rest sourced from reference TRBV7-9 and TRBJ1-2, is DTGVSQNPRHKITKRGQNVTFRCDPISEHNRLYWYRQTLGQGPEFLTYFQNEAQLEKSRLLSDRFSAERPKGSFSTLEIQRTEQGDSAMYLCASSLPGGNYGYTFGSGTRLTVV.

A single count supports this clone. The chain is built from TRBV27 and TRBJ2-1, with D perhaps TRBD2 (5 bases). The V gene's germline CDR1 is MNHEY and CDR2 SMNVEV (reference sequence). Trimming shortened V by 3 bases and J by 7 bases, and 19 bases separated the two germline ends. This CDR3 comprises 16 residues. The CDR3 region is CASSLSFGLAGNEQFF. The CDR3 nucleotides read TGTGCCAGCAGTTTGTCCTTTGGACTCGCCGGAAATGAGCAGTTCTTC.

The chain joins TRBV18 to TRBJ1-3, with unresolved D. CDR1 and CDR2 from the germline V gene are KGHSH and LQKENI. V lost 1 base and J 0 bases, leaving 10 bases between the germline ends. The CDR3 has 16 residues. For the CDR3, the DNA is TGTGCCAGCTCACCACAGCGGCTGAGCTCTGGAAACACCATATATTTT. Its translation is CASSPQRLSSGNTIYF.

This clone was seen a few times. The genes are TRBV7-9 and TRBJ1-6; D is perhaps TRBD1 (6 bases). Trimming pared 2 bases from V and 2 bases from J, leaving 10 bases between. From germline, CDR1 is SEHNR and CDR2 FQNEAQ (reference sequence). The CDR3 is 16 amino acids. CDR3 nucleotide sequence: TGTGCCAGCAGCTTACAAACAGGGACCTATAATTCACCCCTCCACTTT. Protein sequence: CASSLQTGTYNSPLHF.

V and J are TRBV3-1 (or the pseudogene TRBV3-2) and TRBJ1-5; tentative D call: TRBD1 (5 bases). The CDR3 consists of 12 residues. Germline CDR1 and CDR2: LGHDT and YNNKEL (reference sequence). Between the trimmed V and J ends, which lost 1 base and 11 bases, there was a span of 9 bases. CDR3 sequence (DNA): TGTGCCAGCAGCCAAGGTCGGGACTCCCAGCATTTT. The encoded protein is CASSQGRDSQHF.

The chain carries TRBV27 and TRBJ2-4, with TRBD1 as a possible D gene (6 bases). Trimming pared 7 bases from V and 0 bases from J, leaving 13 bases between. CDR3 size: 15 residues. In germline, CDR1 is MNHEY, CDR2 SMNVEV (reference sequence). The CDR3 coding sequence is TGTGCCAGCAAAGGACAGTTTCTAGCCAAAAACATTCAGTACTTC. As protein: CASKGQFLAKNIQYF.

CDR3 DNA: TGTGCCAGCAGCGAGACAGGGAGATTTTACGAGCAGTACTTC. Translation gives CASSETGRFYEQYF. V usage is TRBV5-6 and J usage is TRBJ2-7; 7 nucleotides line up with TRBD1. The V segment lost 4 bases and the J segment 4 bases; nucleotides outside the gene matches: 8. This CDR3 has 14 amino acids. Germline CDR1 SGHDT, CDR2 YYEEEE.

This rearrangement joins TRBV7-9 to TRBJ1-4; no reliable D call. Germline lookup yields CDR1 SEHNR and CDR2 FQNEAQ (reference sequence). The CDR3 length is 11 residues. Trimming stripped 2 bases from V and 12 bases from J, with 7 bases between. The CDR3 DNA is TGTGCCAGCAGCTTAATGGCGGAACTGTTTTTT. Its translation is CASSLMAELFF.

The chain is built from TRBV6-5 and TRBJ1-4; D is possibly TRBD1 (5 bases). This CDR3 region has 15 residues. V gave up 6 bases and J gave up 0 bases, with 11 bases separating them. Germline V CDR1 and CDR2: MNHEY, SVGAGI. The CDR3 DNA reads TGTGCCAGCAGGAAGCAGGGTGCAACTAATGAAAAACTGTTTTTT. It yields the protein CASRKQGATNEKLFF.

The chain uses TRBV7-8 and TRBJ2-1, with 8 bases matching TRBD2. J was trimmed by 3 bases and V by 4 bases; bases with no gene match: 5. The CDR3 covers 15 residues. CDR1 SGHVS and CDR2 FQNEAQ come from the germline V gene. The chain's CDR3 is CASSSGTRHYNEQFF. CDR3 coding DNA: TGTGCCAGCAGCTCCGGGACTAGGCACTACAATGAGCAGTTCTTC.

The chain recombines TRBV11-1 with TRBJ1-5, with unresolved D. V was shortened by 5 bases and J by 3 bases, with 8 bases between the two germline ends. CDR3 length: 13 amino acids. In germline, CDR1 is SGHAT, CDR2 FQDESV (reference sequence). Here the CDR3 reads CASSRHSNQPQHF. CDR3 DNA sequence: TGTGCCAGCAGCCGACACTCCAATCAGCCCCAGCATTTT.

The rearrangement joins TRBV5-6 to TRBJ1-2; 7 bases map to TRBD1. CDR3 length equals 13 residues. The germline V gene has CDR1 SGHDT and CDR2 YYEEEE. V trimming: 4 bases; J trimming: 4 bases; junction bases outside the gene matches: 4. CDR3 in amino acids: CASSPRQGYGYTF. CDR3 sequence (DNA): TGTGCCAGCAGCCCTCGACAGGGCTATGGCTACACCTTC.

The chain couples TRBV5-1 to TRBJ1-4; D is unclear. The CDR3 spans 14 residues. Trimming shortened V by 4 bases and J by 0 bases, and 7 bases separated the two germline ends. CDR1 SGHRS and CDR2 YFSETQ come from the germline V gene. The CDR3 bases are TGCGCCAGCAGCCCCGGAGCAACTAATGAAAAACTGTTTTTT. This sequence encodes CASSPGATNEKLFF.

V and J are TRBV11-2 and TRBJ1-1; possibly TRBD1 for D (5 bases). The CDR3 is 13 amino acids. With 0 bases removed from V and 4 bases from J, the gap between germline ends came to 6 bases. Looked up from germline, CDR1 is SGHAT and CDR2 is FQNNGV. CDR3 region: CASSLEGGTEAFF. In nucleotides, the CDR3 is TGTGCCAGCAGCTTAGAGGGGGGCACTGAAGCTTTCTTT.

This clone was recorded once. This chain joins TRBV2 and TRBJ2-5; the match to TRBD2 covers 8 bases. The germline CDR1 and CDR2 sequences are SNHLY and FYNNEI. V was clipped by 3 bases and J by 4 bases; unmatched bases: 13. The CDR3 has 17 residues. CDR3 nucleotides: TGTGCCAGCAGTGAGTTCGGGTCCGGGGGGGCCCGAGAGACCCAGTACTTC. This translates into CASSEFGSGGARETQYF.

This clone was seen only a few times. The chain uses TRBV4-2 and TRBJ1-6; 8 bases agree with TRBD1. V was clipped by 0 bases and J by 9 bases; unmatched bases: 7. The CDR3 spans 16 residues. Germline CDR1 and CDR2: LGHNA and YNFKEQ. In DNA, the CDR3 is TGTGCCAGCAGCCAAGAACCCGGACAGGGTGGTTCACCCCTCCACTTT. Protein sequence: CASSQEPGQGGSPLHF.

The chain is built from TRBV14 and TRBJ2-3; D is unclear. From germline, CDR1 is SGHDN and CDR2 FVKESK. The CDR3 length is 13 residues. The V gene lost 1 base and the J gene lost 3 bases, with 5 bases spanning the gap. The CDR3 spells CASSQGRTDTQYF. The CDR3 DNA reads TGTGCCAGCAGCCAAGGGCGGACAGATACGCAGTATTTT.

This chain joins TRBV6-1 and TRBJ2-5; 9 nucleotides line up with TRBD2. Germline CDR1 and CDR2: MNHNS and SASEGT. The CDR3 is made up of 15 amino acids. With V trimmed by 2 bases and J by 7 bases, 8 bases remained unmatched. CDR3 region: CASSERASGVGTQYF. The CDR3 nucleotides read TGTGCCAGCAGTGAACGGGCTAGCGGGGTCGGGACCCAGTACTTC.

With regard to this clone: Compared with germline, one end of the junction differs, possibly owing to a read error. The genes are TRBV4-1 and TRBJ1-2; a weak D match, TRBD1 (5 bases). This CDR3 has 14 amino acids. CDR1 is MGHRA, CDR2 YSYEKL, per germline. The CDR3 spells CASTQAVPGYGYTF. The CDR3 DNA sequence: TGCGCCAGCACCCAAGCCGTACCAGGGTATGGCTACACCTTC.

The V gene is TRBV6-1, the J gene TRBJ1-1; D gene unclear. The CDR3 spans 14 residues. Germline values: CDR1 MNHNS, CDR2 SASEGT. Deletions cut 0 bases from V and 1 base from J, with 6 bases between. In nucleotides, the CDR3 is TGTGCCAGCAGTGAAGCATCAGGGAACACTGAAGCTTTCTTT. It yields the protein CASSEASGNTEAFF.